The source of this TCR beta chain is a study of CD8+CD57+ T cells in acquired aplastic anemia. Study background: The study obtained an average of 3.2 ug of DNA from sorted CD4+ and CD8+ cells. Study-level findings and limits: Sharing between patients and controls was observed for twenty-nine CD8+ CDR3 sequences.

Concerning this clonotype: What it binds is unknown.

The authors sequenced patients whose flow cytometry had shown CD8+CD57+ cell expansion. Each patient gave a blood sample that was collected before any therapy had been received. Germline lookup yields CDR1 ENHRY and CDR2 SYGVKD. CDR3 size: 14 residues. Trimming cost V 8 bases and J 2 bases; bases outside gene matches: 3. The study profiled TCR beta VDJ and CDR3 using genomic DNA as template. In TCRdb, the reads were re-called with MiXCR into one record per CDR3 protein. Among 210,000 or so distinct CDR3 sequences listed, under 50% were seen once. The chain recombines TRBV10-3 with TRBJ2-3; 11 bases match TRBD2. The clonotype comes from a human donor with aplastic anemia. Sequencing used sorted CD4+, CD8+, or CD8+CD57+ T cells (not recorded which) from PBMCs. CDR3 residues: CAIQTSGDTDTQYF. CDR3 sequence (DNA): TGTGCCATCCAGACTAGCGGGGACACAGATACGCAGTATTTT.